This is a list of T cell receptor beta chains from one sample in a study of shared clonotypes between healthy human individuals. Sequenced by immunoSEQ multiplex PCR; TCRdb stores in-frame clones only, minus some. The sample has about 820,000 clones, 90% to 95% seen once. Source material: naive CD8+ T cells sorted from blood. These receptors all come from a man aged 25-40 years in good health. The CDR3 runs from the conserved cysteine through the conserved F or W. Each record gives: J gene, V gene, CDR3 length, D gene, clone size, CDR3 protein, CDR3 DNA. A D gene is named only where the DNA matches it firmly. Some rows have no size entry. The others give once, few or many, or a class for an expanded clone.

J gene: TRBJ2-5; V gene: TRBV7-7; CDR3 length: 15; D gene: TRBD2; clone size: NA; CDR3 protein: CASSPSGGRTETQYF; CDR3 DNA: TGTGCCAGCAGCCCTTCGGGGGGGCGCACAGAGACCCAGTACTTC
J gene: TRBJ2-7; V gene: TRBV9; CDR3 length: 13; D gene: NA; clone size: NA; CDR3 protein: CASSVGNSYEQYF; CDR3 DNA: TGTGCCAGCAGCGTAGGGAACTCCTACGAGCAGTACTTC
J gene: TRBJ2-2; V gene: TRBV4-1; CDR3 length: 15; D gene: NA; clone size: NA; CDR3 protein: CASSQGGGLEGELFF; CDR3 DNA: TGCGCCAGCAGCCAAGGGGGAGGACTTGAGGGGGAGCTGTTTTTT
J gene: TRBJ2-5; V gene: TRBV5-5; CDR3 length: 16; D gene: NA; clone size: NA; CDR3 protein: CASSWGDSGIQETQYF; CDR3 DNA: TGTGCCAGCAGCTGGGGTGATTCCGGGATTCAAGAGACCCAGTACTTC
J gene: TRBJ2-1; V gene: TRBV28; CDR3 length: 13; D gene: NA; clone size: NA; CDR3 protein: CASSLVRFNEQFF; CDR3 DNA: TGTGCCAGCAGTTTAGTAAGGTTCAATGAGCAGTTCTTC
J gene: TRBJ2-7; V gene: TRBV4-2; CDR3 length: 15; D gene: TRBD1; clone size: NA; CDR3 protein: CASSPMGTGAGEQYF; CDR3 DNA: TGTGCCAGCAGCCCTATGGGGACAGGGGCTGGCGAGCAGTACTTC
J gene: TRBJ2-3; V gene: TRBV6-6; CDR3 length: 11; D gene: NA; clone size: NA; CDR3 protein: CASSSTDTQYF; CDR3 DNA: TGTGCCAGCAGTTCCACTGATACGCAGTATTTT
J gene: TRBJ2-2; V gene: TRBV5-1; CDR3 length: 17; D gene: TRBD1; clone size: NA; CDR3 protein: CASSSAPRTGNTGELFF; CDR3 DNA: TGCGCCAGCAGCTCAGCCCCAAGGACAGGAAACACCGGGGAGCTGTTTTTT
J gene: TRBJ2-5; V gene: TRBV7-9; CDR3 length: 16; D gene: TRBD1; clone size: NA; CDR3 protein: CASSVPDREVGETQYF; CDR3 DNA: TGTGCCAGCAGCGTGCCGGACAGGGAGGTAGGAGAGACCCAGTACTTC
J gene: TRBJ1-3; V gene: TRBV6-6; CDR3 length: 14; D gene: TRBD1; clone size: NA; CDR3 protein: CASSKTGLGNTIYF; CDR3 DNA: TGTGCCAGCAGTAAGACAGGGCTAGGAAACACCATATATTTT
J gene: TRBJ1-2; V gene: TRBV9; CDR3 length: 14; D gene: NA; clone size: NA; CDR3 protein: CASSFTRTGDGYTF; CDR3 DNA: TGTGCCAGCAGCTTCACGAGAACCGGGGATGGCTACACCTTC
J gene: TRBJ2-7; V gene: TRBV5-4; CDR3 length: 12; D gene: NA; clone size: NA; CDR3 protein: CASSWSSSEQYF; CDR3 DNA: TGTGCCAGCAGCTGGTCCTCCTCAGAGCAGTACTTC
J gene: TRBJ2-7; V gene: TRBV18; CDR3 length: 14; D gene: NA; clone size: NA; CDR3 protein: CASSLTGPSYEQYF; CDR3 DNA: TGTGCCAGCTCACTTACCGGGCCCTCCTACGAGCAGTACTTC
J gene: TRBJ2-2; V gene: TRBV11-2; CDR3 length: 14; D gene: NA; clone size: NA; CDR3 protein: CASRGLTNTGELFF; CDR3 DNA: TGTGCCAGCAGAGGCCTTACGAACACCGGGGAGCTGTTTTTT
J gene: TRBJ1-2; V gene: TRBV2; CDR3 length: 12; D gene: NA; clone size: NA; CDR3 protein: CALKGQVYGYTF; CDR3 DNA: TGTGCCCTGAAGGGGCAGGTCTATGGCTACACCTTC
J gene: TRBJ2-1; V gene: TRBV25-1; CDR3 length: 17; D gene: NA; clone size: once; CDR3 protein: CASSVGGAGRTGNEQFF; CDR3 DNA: TGTGCCAGCAGTGTAGGGGGCGCCGGGAGGACGGGTAATGAGCAGTTCTTC
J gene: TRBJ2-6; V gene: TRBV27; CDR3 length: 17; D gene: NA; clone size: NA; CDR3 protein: CASSLGSPESGANVLTF; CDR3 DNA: TGTGCCAGCAGTTTAGGATCCCCGGAATCTGGGGCCAACGTCCTGACTTTC
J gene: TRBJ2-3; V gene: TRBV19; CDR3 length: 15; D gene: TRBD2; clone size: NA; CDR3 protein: CASSPTAGEGDTQYF; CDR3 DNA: TGTGCCAGTAGTCCAACAGCGGGAGAGGGAGATACGCAGTATTTT
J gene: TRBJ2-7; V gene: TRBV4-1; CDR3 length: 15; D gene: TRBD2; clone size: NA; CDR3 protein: CASSHRAGGSYEQYF; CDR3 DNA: TGCGCCAGCAGCCACAGAGCGGGAGGAAGCTACGAGCAGTACTTC
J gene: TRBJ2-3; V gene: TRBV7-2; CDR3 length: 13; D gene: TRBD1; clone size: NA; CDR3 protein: CASITGGTDTQYF; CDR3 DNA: TGTGCCAGCATTACAGGGGGTACAGATACGCAGTATTTT
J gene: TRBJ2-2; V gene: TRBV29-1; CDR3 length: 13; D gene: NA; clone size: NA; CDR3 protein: CSGRALGTGELFF; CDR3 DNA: TGCAGCGGCAGGGCGTTGGGCACCGGGGAGCTGTTTTTT
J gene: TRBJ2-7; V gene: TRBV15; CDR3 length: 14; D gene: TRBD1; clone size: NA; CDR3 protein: CATSWDRGSYEQYF; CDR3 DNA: TGTGCCACCAGCTGGGACAGGGGATCCTACGAGCAGTACTTC
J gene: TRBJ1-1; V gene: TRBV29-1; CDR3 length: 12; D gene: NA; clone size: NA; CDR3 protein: CSVPGLNTEAFF; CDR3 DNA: TGCAGCGTTCCGGGGCTGAACACTGAAGCTTTCTTT
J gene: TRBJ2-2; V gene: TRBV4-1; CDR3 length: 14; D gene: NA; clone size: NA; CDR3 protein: CASSQVQGTGELFF; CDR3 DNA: TGCGCCAGCAGCCAAGTACAGGGTACCGGGGAGCTGTTTTTT